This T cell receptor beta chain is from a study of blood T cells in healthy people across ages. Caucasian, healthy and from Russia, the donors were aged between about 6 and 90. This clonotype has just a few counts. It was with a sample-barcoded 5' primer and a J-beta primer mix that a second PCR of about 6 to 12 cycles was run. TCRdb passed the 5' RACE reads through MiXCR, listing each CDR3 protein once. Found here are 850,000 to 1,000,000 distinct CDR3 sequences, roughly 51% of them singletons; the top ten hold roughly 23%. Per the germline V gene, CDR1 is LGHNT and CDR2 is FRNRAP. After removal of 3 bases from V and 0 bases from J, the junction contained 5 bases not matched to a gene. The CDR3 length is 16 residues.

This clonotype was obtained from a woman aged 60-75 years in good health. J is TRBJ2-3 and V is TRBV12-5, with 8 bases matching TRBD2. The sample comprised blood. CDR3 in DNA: TGTGCTAGTGGTTTAGGACTAGCTTCTAGCACAGATACGCAGTATTTT. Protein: CASGLGLASSTDTQYF. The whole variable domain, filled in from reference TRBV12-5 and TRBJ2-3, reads DARVTQTPRHKVTEMGQEVTMRCQPILGHNTVFWYRQTMMQGLELLAYFRNRAPLDDSGMPKDRFSAEMPDATLATLKIQPSEPRDSAVYFCASGLGLASSTDTQYFGPGTRLTVL.